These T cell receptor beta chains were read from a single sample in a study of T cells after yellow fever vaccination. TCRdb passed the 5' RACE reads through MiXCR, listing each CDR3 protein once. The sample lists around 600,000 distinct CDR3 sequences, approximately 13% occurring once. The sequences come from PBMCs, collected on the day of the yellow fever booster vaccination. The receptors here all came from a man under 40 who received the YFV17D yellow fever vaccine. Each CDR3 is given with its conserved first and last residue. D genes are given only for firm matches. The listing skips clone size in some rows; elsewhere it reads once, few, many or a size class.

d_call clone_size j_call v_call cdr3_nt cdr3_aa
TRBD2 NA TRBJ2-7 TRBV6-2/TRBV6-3 TGTGACAGCAAAGAAGCGGGAGGCGGATACGAGCAGTACTTC CDSKEAGGGYEQYF
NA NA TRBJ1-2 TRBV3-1 TGTGCCAGCAGCAAAGAAGGGGCGTGGGGGACCTTC CASSKEGAWGTF
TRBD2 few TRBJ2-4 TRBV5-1 TGCGCCAGCAGCCCCGGGGGGGTGTTGGACATTCAGTACTTC CASSPGGVLDIQYF
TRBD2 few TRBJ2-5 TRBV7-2 TGTGCCAGCAGCACAAGGACTAGCGGGAGCGTAACCCAGTACTTC CASSTRTSGSVTQYF
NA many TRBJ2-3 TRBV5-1 TGCGCCAGCAGCTCCTCACAGTCTCAAGATACGCAGTATTTT CASSSSQSQDTQYF
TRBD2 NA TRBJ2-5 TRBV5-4 TGTGCCAGCAGCTTGGAAGCGGGAGTCGAAGAGACCCAGTACTTC CASSLEAGVEETQYF
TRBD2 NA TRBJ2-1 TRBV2 TGTGCCAGCAGAGGACTAGCGGGAGTGGGCAATGAGCAGTTCTTC CASRGLAGVGNEQFF
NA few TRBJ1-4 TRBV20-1 TGCAGTGCTGACCGTCGAGGGATAGGAGAAAAACTGTTTTTT CSADRRGIGEKLFF
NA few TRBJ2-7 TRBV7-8 TGTGCCAGCAGCTTAGAGAGGGCCTCATACGAGCAGTACTTC CASSLERASYEQYF
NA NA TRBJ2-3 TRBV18 TGTGCCAGCTCACCCTCCGGGACACTCCTCGCGCAGTATTTT CASSPSGTLLAQYF
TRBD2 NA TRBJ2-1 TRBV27 TGTGCCAGCAGTACCCGTTCGGCTAGCGGGAGGGTGTCTGAGCAGTTCTTC CASSTRSASGRVSEQFF
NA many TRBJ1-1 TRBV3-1 TGTGCCAGCAGCCAAGACAGGCGAAATGAAGCTTTCTTT CASSQDRRNEAFF
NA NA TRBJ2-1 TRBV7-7 TGTGCCAGCAGCTCAGGGGGGGGAGAGCAGTTCTTC CASSSGGGEQFF
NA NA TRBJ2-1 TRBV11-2 TGTGCCAGCAGCCCCAGGATGGGGCAGGGGGAGCAGTTCTTC CASSPRMGQGEQFF
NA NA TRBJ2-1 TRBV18 TGTGCCAGCTCACCACCTGAGACACTCAAGTTCTTC CASSPPETLKFF
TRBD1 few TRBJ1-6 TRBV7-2 TGTGCCAGCAGCTTAGACGGGACAGGGCCTTCACCCCTCCACTTT CASSLDGTGPSPLHF
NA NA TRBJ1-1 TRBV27 TGTGCCAGCAGTTTAATCGGGGACACTGAAGCTTTCTTT CASSLIGDTEAFF
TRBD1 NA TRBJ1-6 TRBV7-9 TGTGCCAGCAGAAACTCCGGGACAGGCTATTCACCCCTCCACTTT CASRNSGTGYSPLHF
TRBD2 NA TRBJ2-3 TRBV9 TGTGCCAGCAGCGTAGCGGGAGGACACACAGATACGCAGTATTTT CASSVAGGHTDTQYF
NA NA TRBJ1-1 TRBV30 TGTGCCTGGAGTGTATTCAGGGGAACTGAAGCTTTCTTT CAWSVFRGTEAFF
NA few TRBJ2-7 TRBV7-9 TGTGCCAGCAGCCTAATGGACGTCCGGGAGCAGTACTTC CASSLMDVREQYF
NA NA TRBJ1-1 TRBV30 TGTGCCTGGAGCCTCCGGGGCCGACCAGACACTGAAGCTTTCTTT CAWSLRGRPDTEAFF
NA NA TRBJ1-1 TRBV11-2 TGTGCCAGCAGCTTAGTGGGCAGGGTGAACACTGAAGCTCTCTTT CASSLVGRVNTEALF
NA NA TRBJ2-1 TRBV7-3 TGTGCCAGCAGCCAAACCCCGGTGGGGGGTGGCGAGCAGTTCTTC CASSQTPVGGGEQFF
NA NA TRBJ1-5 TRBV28 TGTGCCAGCAGTCCACAGGTTAGCAATCAGCCCCAGCATTTT CASSPQVSNQPQHF
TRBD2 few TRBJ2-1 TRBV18 TGTGCCAGCTCACCAGGGACTAGCGTACCCAATGAGCAGTTCTTC CASSPGTSVPNEQFF
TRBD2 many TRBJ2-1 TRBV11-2 TGTGCCAGCAGCAAACTAGCGGACAATGAGCAGTTCTTC CASSKLADNEQFF
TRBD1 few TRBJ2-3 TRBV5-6 TGTGCCAGCAGCCACAGGGGGACCGTCGCAGATACGCAGTATTTT CASSHRGTVADTQYF
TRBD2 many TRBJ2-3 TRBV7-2 TGTGCCAGCAGCTTAATACTAGCGGCCACAGATACGCAGTATTTT CASSLILAATDTQYF
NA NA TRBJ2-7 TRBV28 TGTGCCAGCAGGCCTACGGCGGCAGCCCAACTATACGAGCAGTACTTC CASRPTAAAQLYEQYF
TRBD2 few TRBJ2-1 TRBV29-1 TGCAGCGCCCGACCTCAAGCGGGGAGCTCCTACAATGAGCAGTTCTTC CSARPQAGSSYNEQFF
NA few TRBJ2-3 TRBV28 TGTGCCAGCAGTTCACAACACCCAGATACGCAGTATTTT CASSSQHPDTQYF
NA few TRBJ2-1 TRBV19 TGTGCCAGCAGTTGGGGGTACAATGAGCAGTTCTTC CASSWGYNEQFF
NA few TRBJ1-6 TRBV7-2 TGTGCCAGCAGCTTAGCCCACGCGGACAAGAATAATTCACCCCTCCACTTT CASSLAHADKNNSPLHF
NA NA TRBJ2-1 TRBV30 TGTGCCTGGAGTGGCTACAGTAGCTCCTACAATGAGCAGTTCTTC CAWSGYSSSYNEQFF
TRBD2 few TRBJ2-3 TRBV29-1 TGCAGCGTGGGACTAGAACTTTCTGATACGCAGTATTTT CSVGLELSDTQYF
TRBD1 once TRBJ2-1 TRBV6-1 TGTGCCAGCAAGACACGATGGGACAGGGAATACAATGAGCAGTTCTTC CASKTRWDREYNEQFF
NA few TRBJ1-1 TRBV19 TGTGCCAGTAGTATAGGCGGAATGAACACTGAAGCTTTCTTT CASSIGGMNTEAFF
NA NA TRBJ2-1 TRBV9 TGTGCCAGCAGCGTAGCGGCGGGCCGGTCCTACAATGAGCAGTTCTTC CASSVAAGRSYNEQFF
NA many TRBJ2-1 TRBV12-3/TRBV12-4 TGTGCCAGCAGTCGTAGTAGTGGACCCTCCTACAATGAGCAGTTCTTC CASSRSSGPSYNEQFF
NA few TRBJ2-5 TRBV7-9 TGTGCCAGCCGGTCGAAGCCAGGACAAGCACAAGAGACCCAGTACTTC CASRSKPGQAQETQYF
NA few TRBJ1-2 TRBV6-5 TGTGCCAGCAGTTACTCGAGTACGGCCTATGGCTACACCTTC CASSYSSTAYGYTF
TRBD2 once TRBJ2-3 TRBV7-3 TGTGCCAGCAGCAGGGCGCCAGGGACTAGCGCAGATACGCAGTATTTT CASSRAPGTSADTQYF
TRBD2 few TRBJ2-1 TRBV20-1 TGCAGTGCTGACCTGGGGCTAGCGGGTTACAATGAGCAGTTCTTC CSADLGLAGYNEQFF
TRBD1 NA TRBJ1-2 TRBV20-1 TGCAGTGCCCTTCCAGAGGGGGCGAAGGGCTACACCTTC CSALPEGAKGYTF
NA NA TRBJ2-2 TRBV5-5 TGTGCCAGCAGCTTGAGCCACTACGTAGCGGAGAACACCGGGGAGCTGTTTTTT CASSLSHYVAENTGELFF
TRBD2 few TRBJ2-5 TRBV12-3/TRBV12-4 TGTGCCAGCAGCCGACTAGCGGAGGCGGAGACCCAGTACTTC CASSRLAEAETQYF
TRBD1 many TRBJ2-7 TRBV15 TGTGCCACCAGCACAAGACAGGGGGAGTACGAGCAGTACTTC CATSTRQGEYEQYF
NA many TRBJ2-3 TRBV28 TGTGCCAGCAGTCCCGAGGGCCTAGCGGATACGCAGTATTTT CASSPEGLADTQYF